This is a list of T cell receptor beta chains from one sample in a study of T cells in Graves' hyperthyroidism and ophthalmopathy. TCRdb called the multiplex PCR reads again in MiXCR, with one record for every CDR3 protein. In the table there are hundreds of thousands of distinct CDR3 sequences, less than 25% of which are singletons. Sequencing was carried out using blood. All receptors come from a man aged 25 to 40 with Graves' ophthalmopathy. Each CDR3 is given with its conserved first and last residue. A D gene is named only where the DNA matches it firmly. Rows may omit the clone size; those that give it use once, few, many or a size class.

D gene: TRBD2
V gene: TRBV28
J gene: TRBJ2-7
clone size: many
CDR3 DNA: TGTGCCAGCAGTTTTCCTAGGGCTAGCGGGAGTGGCGAGCAGTACTTC
CDR3 protein: CASSFPRASGSGEQYF

D gene: NA
V gene: TRBV2
J gene: TRBJ2-2
clone size: many
CDR3 DNA: TGTGCCAGCAGTGAAGCTAGCGCGAACACCGGGGAGCTGTTTTTT
CDR3 protein: CASSEASANTGELFF

D gene: NA
V gene: TRBV27
J gene: TRBJ2-7
clone size: many
CDR3 DNA: TGTGCCAGCAGTTCTTCCCACGAGCAGTACTTC
CDR3 protein: CASSSSHEQYF

D gene: TRBD1
V gene: TRBV19
J gene: TRBJ2-7
clone size: few
CDR3 DNA: TGTGCCAGTAGTATTTCATTGGGGACAGGCTACGAGCAGTACTTC
CDR3 protein: CASSISLGTGYEQYF

D gene: TRBD1
V gene: TRBV6-1
J gene: TRBJ1-2
clone size: NA
CDR3 DNA: TGTGCCAGCAGTCCCGGGACAGAGAACTATGGCTACACCTTC
CDR3 protein: CASSPGTENYGYTF

D gene: NA
V gene: TRBV10-1
J gene: TRBJ2-6
clone size: NA
CDR3 DNA: TGCGCCAGCTCCCCGGGCCCAGGACAGCGCTCCTCTGGGGCCAACGTCCTGACTTTC
CDR3 protein: CASSPGPGQRSSGANVLTF

D gene: NA
V gene: TRBV5-1
J gene: TRBJ2-1
clone size: once
CDR3 DNA: TGTGCCAGCAGCTTGGACTTGGAGGGCTCCTACAATGAGCAGTTCTTC
CDR3 protein: CASSLDLEGSYNEQFF

D gene: TRBD1
V gene: TRBV3-1
J gene: TRBJ2-2
clone size: NA
CDR3 DNA: TGTGCCAGCAGCAAGTCTGACAGGGGATTCTTCGGGGAGCTGTTTTTT
CDR3 protein: CASSKSDRGFFGELFF

D gene: NA
V gene: TRBV25-1
J gene: TRBJ2-7
clone size: NA
CDR3 DNA: TGTGCCAGCAGTGTTGGGGCCGGGGGTTGGTACGAGCAGTACTTC
CDR3 protein: CASSVGAGGWYEQYF

D gene: TRBD1
V gene: TRBV3-1
J gene: TRBJ2-7
clone size: many
CDR3 DNA: TGTGCCAGCAGCACCCGGGACAGGATCTACGAGCAGTACTTC
CDR3 protein: CASSTRDRIYEQYF

D gene: TRBD2
V gene: TRBV3-1
J gene: TRBJ2-7
clone size: many
CDR3 DNA: TGTGCCAGCAGCCAAACTCCTCCGACTAGCGGGGCCCCCTACGAGCAGTACTTC
CDR3 protein: CASSQTPPTSGAPYEQYF

D gene: TRBD2
V gene: TRBV5-5
J gene: TRBJ2-7
clone size: NA
CDR3 DNA: TGTGCCAGCAGCCAATGGGGCGGGAGCTCCTACGAGCAGTACTTC
CDR3 protein: CASSQWGGSSYEQYF

D gene: NA
V gene: TRBV7-2
J gene: TRBJ2-3
clone size: many
CDR3 DNA: TGTGCCAGCAGCTTCCGATTAGCGGAAGATACGCAGTATTTT
CDR3 protein: CASSFRLAEDTQYF

D gene: TRBD2
V gene: TRBV6-5
J gene: TRBJ2-1
clone size: NA
CDR3 DNA: TGTGCCAGCAGTTACCCCGCCCCTAGCGGGATCTTTTACAATGAGCAGTTCTTC
CDR3 protein: CASSYPAPSGIFYNEQFF

D gene: NA
V gene: TRBV12-3/TRBV12-4
J gene: TRBJ1-3
clone size: NA
CDR3 DNA: TGTGCCAGCATTTTAGGGGCGAACTCTGGAAACACCATATATTTT
CDR3 protein: CASILGANSGNTIYF

D gene: NA
V gene: TRBV27
J gene: TRBJ2-3
clone size: few
CDR3 DNA: TGTGCCAGCAGTTTTTCAGTCCGGGATACGCAGTATTTT
CDR3 protein: CASSFSVRDTQYF

D gene: TRBD1
V gene: TRBV28
J gene: TRBJ2-1
clone size: many
CDR3 DNA: TGTGCCAGCAGTTCCACCTACAGGGGTCAGTTCTTC
CDR3 protein: CASSSTYRGQFF

D gene: NA
V gene: TRBV6-1
J gene: TRBJ1-3
clone size: few
CDR3 DNA: TGTGCCAGCAGGACAGACCTTGCCCCTGGAAACACCATATATTTT
CDR3 protein: CASRTDLAPGNTIYF

D gene: TRBD1
V gene: TRBV29-1
J gene: TRBJ1-3
clone size: few
CDR3 DNA: TGCAGCGTTGAGGGGGGACAGGGCTTCAACACCATATATTTT
CDR3 protein: CSVEGGQGFNTIYF

D gene: NA
V gene: TRBV10-3
J gene: TRBJ2-1
clone size: once
CDR3 DNA: TGTGCCAGCGGGGAGACTAACAATGAGCAGTTCTTC
CDR3 protein: CASGETNNEQFF

D gene: NA
V gene: TRBV28
J gene: TRBJ2-7
clone size: many
CDR3 DNA: TGTGCCAGCAGCCTCACTAGGGACGTCTTCTACGAGCAGTACTTC
CDR3 protein: CASSLTRDVFYEQYF

D gene: TRBD1
V gene: TRBV6-1
J gene: TRBJ2-7
clone size: few
CDR3 DNA: TGTGCCAGCACCAAGACAGGGTACGAGCAGTACTTC
CDR3 protein: CASTKTGYEQYF

D gene: NA
V gene: TRBV3-1
J gene: TRBJ2-5
clone size: many
CDR3 DNA: TGTGCCAGCAGGCCCATGGGAGTGGAGACCCAGTACTTC
CDR3 protein: CASRPMGVETQYF

D gene: NA
V gene: TRBV6-5
J gene: TRBJ2-2
clone size: few
CDR3 DNA: TGTGCCAGCAGTTACGGGTTGGACACCGGGGAGCTGTTTTTT
CDR3 protein: CASSYGLDTGELFF

D gene: NA
V gene: TRBV6-2/TRBV6-3
J gene: TRBJ1-5
clone size: few
CDR3 DNA: TGTGCCAGCAGGGGCAGGGGATTAACTCAGCCCCAGCATTTT
CDR3 protein: CASRGRGLTQPQHF

D gene: NA
V gene: TRBV7-2
J gene: TRBJ2-7
clone size: many
CDR3 DNA: TGTGCCAGCACCCCAGGTGGGGGGCAGGGGTGGAACGAGCAGTACTTC
CDR3 protein: CASTPGGGQGWNEQYF

D gene: TRBD2
V gene: TRBV11-2
J gene: TRBJ2-5
clone size: many
CDR3 DNA: TGTGCCAGCAGCTTGGGGGGGGCCCAGTACTTC
CDR3 protein: CASSLGGAQYF

D gene: NA
V gene: TRBV19
J gene: TRBJ2-3
clone size: NA
CDR3 DNA: TGTGCCAGTAGTAACAGGGACCGGGCAGATACGCAGTATTTT
CDR3 protein: CASSNRDRADTQYF

D gene: NA
V gene: TRBV5-1
J gene: TRBJ2-1
clone size: many
CDR3 DNA: TGCGCCAGCAGCGAAGGACGTAGGGACAATGAGCAGTTCTTC
CDR3 protein: CASSEGRRDNEQFF

D gene: TRBD2
V gene: TRBV11-1
J gene: TRBJ2-3
clone size: NA
CDR3 DNA: TGTGCCAGCAGCTTAGAACAGCAGGTGGGGACTAGTGGGGATACGCAGTATTTT
CDR3 protein: CASSLEQQVGTSGDTQYF

D gene: TRBD2
V gene: TRBV15
J gene: TRBJ2-7
clone size: NA
CDR3 DNA: TGTGCCACCAGCATGCGGGAGGCCCACGAGCAGTACTTC
CDR3 protein: CATSMREAHEQYF

D gene: NA
V gene: TRBV12-3/TRBV12-4
J gene: TRBJ1-2
clone size: many
CDR3 DNA: TGTGCCAGCAGTTCGGGGACGGACTATGGCTACACCTTC
CDR3 protein: CASSSGTDYGYTF

D gene: TRBD2
V gene: TRBV20-1
J gene: TRBJ2-3
clone size: NA
CDR3 DNA: TGCAGTGCTAGGCGCATGGTGGGGGAGGGTACGCAGTATTTT
CDR3 protein: CSARRMVGEGTQYF

D gene: NA
V gene: TRBV7-3
J gene: TRBJ2-1
clone size: NA
CDR3 DNA: TGTGCCAGCAGCTTCCAGCCTAGGTCCTACAATGAGCAGTTCTTC
CDR3 protein: CASSFQPRSYNEQFF

D gene: NA
V gene: TRBV6-1
J gene: TRBJ1-6
clone size: few
CDR3 DNA: TGTGCCAGCAGTGAAGGGTGGCGAGGGGAGTTAAATTCACCCCTCCACTTT
CDR3 protein: CASSEGWRGELNSPLHF

D gene: NA
V gene: TRBV29-1
J gene: TRBJ2-2
clone size: NA
CDR3 DNA: TGCAGCATCTACTCGGGACTCAACACCGGGGAGCTGTTTTTT
CDR3 protein: CSIYSGLNTGELFF

D gene: NA
V gene: TRBV7-2
J gene: TRBJ2-3
clone size: many
CDR3 DNA: TGTGCCAGCAGCTTAGTTTGGATCGACTCAGATACGCAGTATTTT
CDR3 protein: CASSLVWIDSDTQYF

D gene: NA
V gene: TRBV20-1
J gene: TRBJ2-7
clone size: few
CDR3 DNA: TGCAGTGCTAGAGATTTGAGGGAAGCATCCTCCTACGAGCAGTACTTC
CDR3 protein: CSARDLREASSYEQYF

D gene: TRBD1
V gene: TRBV7-6
J gene: TRBJ2-5
clone size: NA
CDR3 DNA: TGTGCCAGCAGCTTAGATGGAGGGACAGGGCGAGAGACCCAGTACTTC
CDR3 protein: CASSLDGGTGRETQYF

D gene: NA
V gene: TRBV20-1
J gene: TRBJ2-7
clone size: many
CDR3 DNA: TGCAGTGCCGGGACTTCCTACGAGCAGTACTTC
CDR3 protein: CSAGTSYEQYF

D gene: NA
V gene: TRBV3-1
J gene: TRBJ1-6
clone size: NA
CDR3 DNA: TGTGCCAGCAGCCAAGTACTCCGGGCAGGAAATTCACCCCTCCACTTT
CDR3 protein: CASSQVLRAGNSPLHF

D gene: NA
V gene: TRBV25-1
J gene: TRBJ2-5
clone size: NA
CDR3 DNA: TGTGCCAGCAGTCCCCACGGGTACCAAGAGACCCAGTACTTC
CDR3 protein: CASSPHGYQETQYF

D gene: TRBD1
V gene: TRBV12-3/TRBV12-4
J gene: TRBJ2-1
clone size: NA
CDR3 DNA: TGTGCCAGCAGTTTAGGATGGGACAGGGCTTACAATGAGCAGTTCTTC
CDR3 protein: CASSLGWDRAYNEQFF